The 18 T cell receptor beta chains below all came from one sample that was sequenced in a study of CD8+ T cells in alopecia areata. RNA extraction was followed by reverse transcription into cDNA, which acted as the sequencing template. Profiled with immunoSEQ multiplex PCR; TCRdb holds only in-frame clones, not every one. Altogether some 80,000 clones are present, around 61% being singletons, with the ten largest covering around a quarter. Treatment reported: oral pan-JAK inhibitor, 5-10 mg twice daily. The sequenced sample was CD8+ T cells sorted from blood, obtained at week 24, from a patient treated with tofacitinib. The receptors come from a human donor with alopecia areata.

The V gene is TRBV29-1, the J gene TRBJ2-7; 9 positions match TRBD1. The CDR3 extends over 15 amino acids. V dropped 4 bases and J dropped 2; count of bases not matched to a gene: 9. CDR1 is SQVTM and CDR2 is ANQGSEA in the germline V gene. The CDR3 is CSVGTGQGLAYEQYF. In DNA, the CDR3 is TGCAGCGTTGGGACGGGACAGGGTTTAGCCTACGAGCAGTACTTC.

The J gene is TRBJ1-5, the V gene TRBV28; TRBD1 might be the D (5 bases). V was cut by 5 bases and J by 2 bases, with 10 bases left in between. Germline V gives CDR1 MDHEN, CDR2 SYDVKM. The CDR3 sequence is 14 residues long. CDR3 bases: TGTGCCAGCAGTCTCGACAGTGGCAATCAGCCCCAGCATTTT. Encoded protein: CASSLDSGNQPQHF.

This clone was counted between two and nine times. The chain joins TRBV7-9 to TRBJ1-6; 7 positions match TRBD1. The CDR3 runs 15 residues. Looked up from germline, CDR1 is SEHNR and CDR2 is FQNEAQ (reference sequence). J was trimmed by 7 bases and V by 5 bases; bases with no gene match: 8. The CDR3 here is CASSPSDRANSPLHF. The CDR3 nucleotides read TGTGCCAGCAGCCCCAGCGACAGGGCAAATTCACCCCTCCACTTT.

The genes are TRBV6-6 and TRBJ1-2; D unresolved. This CDR3 has 15 residues. Trimming took 0 bases from V and 0 from J, leaving 8 bases between them. Germline V gene data show CDR1 as MNHNY and CDR2 as SVGAGI (reference sequence). This CDR3 is CASSYSALANYGYTF. CDR3 bases: TGTGCCAGCAGTTACTCGGCTTTAGCTAACTATGGCTACACCTTC.

The chain employs TRBV4-1 and TRBJ2-7; D is perhaps TRBD1 or TRBD2 (5 bases each). CDR1 MGHRA and CDR2 YSYEKL come from the germline V gene. This CDR3 comprises 17 residues. V lost 2 bases to trimming and J lost 2 bases, with 19 bases between them. DNA for the CDR3: TGCGCCAGCAGCCAACAACTATCCGGGACGCCCGCCTACGAGCAGTACTTC. Translating gives CASSQQLSGTPAYEQYF.

This chain links TRBV5-4 with TRBJ1-3; TRBD1 is a possible D gene (6 bases). V was pared by 5 bases and J by 0 bases, with 12 bases between. Germline CDR1 SGHNT, CDR2 YYREEE (reference sequence). CDR3 size: 15 residues. The CDR3 loop reads CASRGGPSSGNTIYF. CDR3 nucleotide sequence: TGTGCCAGCAGAGGGGGACCGAGCTCTGGAAACACCATATATTTT.

The chain recombines TRBV15 with TRBJ2-7, with a weak D call TRBD1 (6 bases). The germline CDR1 and CDR2 sequences are LNHNV and YYDKDF (reference sequence). The CDR3 totals 15 residues. V shed 4 bases and J shed 2 bases, with 15 bases lying between them. CDR3 DNA: TGTGCCACCAGCATGGACCGGGACAATCCCTACGAGCAGTACTTC. This sequence encodes CATSMDRDNPYEQYF.

This clone has ten or more counts. The genes are TRBV10-2 and TRBJ2-3; D remains unclear. The V and J ends lost 3 bases and 1 base respectively, with 5 bases between them. This CDR3 has 13 amino acids. CDR1 WSHSY and CDR2 SAAADI come from the germline V gene. The CDR3 protein is CASSDDGTDTQYF. The CDR3 region has the DNA TGCGCCAGCAGTGACGACGGCACAGATACGCAGTATTTT.

The V call is TRBV4-1, the J call TRBJ2-3, with unresolved D. Germline V gene lookup returns CDR1 MGHRA and CDR2 YSYEKL. Trimming removed 0 bases at V and 0 bases at J, with 10 bases between. The CDR3 is 16 amino acids. CDR3 nucleotides: TGCGCCAGCAGCCAAGAGCAGACGGGTAGCACAGATACGCAGTATTTT. It codes for CASSQEQTGSTDTQYF.

The chain links TRBV23-1 to TRBJ1-4; D gene ambiguous. TRBV23-1 is an open reading frame whose function is uncertain. The CDR3 runs 16 residues. Deletions cut 4 bases from V and 4 bases from J, with 16 bases between. The CDR3 protein is CASSPERSKHNEKLFF. The CDR3 nucleotides are TGCGCCAGCAGTCCAGAACGGTCGAAGCATAATGAAAAACTGTTTTTT.

The J gene is TRBJ1-4, the V gene TRBV6-5, with 8 bases lining up with TRBD1. CDR3 length: 13 residues. Unmatched junction bases numbered 2, after V lost 6 bases and J lost 5 bases. Looked up from germline, CDR1 is MNHEY and CDR2 is SVGAGI. The CDR3 sequence is CASRQGGNEKLFF. As DNA, the CDR3 is TGTGCCAGCAGACAGGGGGGAAATGAAAAACTGTTTTTT.

V is TRBV4-3 and J is TRBJ2-4; D is undetermined. The CDR3 runs to 16 residues. Germline values: CDR1 LGHNA, CDR2 YSLEER. Trimming pared 0 bases from V and 3 bases from J, leaving 12 bases between. The DNA for the CDR3 is TGCGCCAGCAGCCAAGATTCCCGTGGCAGCAAAAACATTCAGTACTTC. It codes for CASSQDSRGSKNIQYF.

V usage is TRBV7-3 and J usage is TRBJ2-5; 13 bases are a match to TRBD2. With V trimmed by 5 bases and J by 3 bases, 3 bases remained unmatched. The CDR3 is 15 residues long. Per germline, CDR1 SGHTA and CDR2 FQGTGA. CDR3 loop: CASSPGTSGEETQYF. CDR3 nucleotides: TGTGCCAGCAGCCCCGGGACTAGCGGGGAAGAGACCCAGTACTTC.

This clone was found a few times. V and J are TRBV7-8 and TRBJ2-5, with 11 nucleotides matching TRBD2. The DNA end is more similar to TRBJ2-7, so the J call may be wrong. The CDR3 loop spans 15 amino acids. Germline V gives CDR1 SGHVS, CDR2 FQNEAQ. CDR3 in amino acids: CASSLELAGASEQYF. In DNA, the CDR3 is TGTGCCAGCAGCTTAGAACTAGCGGGAGCGAGCGAGCAGTACTTC.

The J gene is TRBJ2-5, the V gene TRBV2; 10 bases map to TRBD2. Per germline, CDR1 SNHLY and CDR2 FYNNEI. The CDR3 extends over 15 amino acids. Trimming cost V 4 bases and J 5 bases; bases outside gene matches: 7. This CDR3 reads CASSALAGDQETQYF. In nucleotides, the CDR3 is TGTGCCAGCAGTGCGCTAGCGGGAGATCAGGAGACCCAGTACTTC.

The chain employs TRBV7-9 and TRBJ1-2; D gene uncertain. Germline V gene sequence: CDR1 SEHNR, CDR2 FQNEAQ (reference sequence). V lost 1 base and J 2 bases, leaving 8 bases between the germline ends. The CDR3 is 14 amino acids. The CDR3 DNA reads as TGTGCCAGCAGCTTAGTTGATTTGAACTATGGCTACACCTTC. It yields the protein CASSLVDLNYGYTF. The whole variable domain, filled in from reference TRBV7-9 and TRBJ1-2, reads DTGVSQNPRHKITKRGQNVTFRCDPISEHNRLYWYRQTLGQGPEFLTYFQNEAQLEKSRLLSDRFSAERPKGSFSTLEIQRTEQGDSAMYLCASSLVDLNYGYTFGSGTRLTVV.

This clone has a handful of counts. This chain links TRBV7-9 with TRBJ2-7, with unresolved D. This CDR3 comprises 14 residues. Germline loops: CDR1 SEHNR, CDR2 FQNEAQ (reference sequence). Trimming stripped 1 base from V and 3 bases from J, with 10 bases between. This CDR3 reads CASSLGRPYYEQYF. The CDR3 DNA follows: TGTGCCAGCAGCTTAGGGCGGCCTTACTACGAGCAGTACTTC.

The V and J genes are TRBV27 and TRBJ1-1; TRBD1 is a possible D gene (5 bases). Trimming pared 0 bases from V and 1 base from J, leaving 6 bases between. CDR3 length: 14 amino acids. CDR1 MNHEY and CDR2 SMNVEV come from the germline V gene (reference sequence). The CDR3 is CASSLSQGNTEAFF. In DNA form, the CDR3 reads TGTGCCAGCAGTTTATCTCAGGGGAACACTGAAGCTTTCTTT.